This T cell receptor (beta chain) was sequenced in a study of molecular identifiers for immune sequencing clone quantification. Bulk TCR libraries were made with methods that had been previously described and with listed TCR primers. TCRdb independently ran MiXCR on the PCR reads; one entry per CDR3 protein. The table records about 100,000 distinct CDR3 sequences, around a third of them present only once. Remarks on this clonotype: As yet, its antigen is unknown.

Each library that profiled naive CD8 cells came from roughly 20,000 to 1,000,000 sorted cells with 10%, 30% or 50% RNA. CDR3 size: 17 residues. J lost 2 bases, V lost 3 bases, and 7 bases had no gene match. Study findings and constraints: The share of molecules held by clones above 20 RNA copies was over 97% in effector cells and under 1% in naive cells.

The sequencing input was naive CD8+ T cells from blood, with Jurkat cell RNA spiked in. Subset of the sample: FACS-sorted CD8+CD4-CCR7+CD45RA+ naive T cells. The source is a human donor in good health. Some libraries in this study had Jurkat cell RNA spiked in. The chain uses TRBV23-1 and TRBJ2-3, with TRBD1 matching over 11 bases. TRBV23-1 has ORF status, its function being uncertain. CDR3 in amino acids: CASSHPRTGGNTDTQYF. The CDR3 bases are TGCGCCAGCAGTCACCCGCGGACAGGGGGCAACACAGATACGCAGTATTTT.